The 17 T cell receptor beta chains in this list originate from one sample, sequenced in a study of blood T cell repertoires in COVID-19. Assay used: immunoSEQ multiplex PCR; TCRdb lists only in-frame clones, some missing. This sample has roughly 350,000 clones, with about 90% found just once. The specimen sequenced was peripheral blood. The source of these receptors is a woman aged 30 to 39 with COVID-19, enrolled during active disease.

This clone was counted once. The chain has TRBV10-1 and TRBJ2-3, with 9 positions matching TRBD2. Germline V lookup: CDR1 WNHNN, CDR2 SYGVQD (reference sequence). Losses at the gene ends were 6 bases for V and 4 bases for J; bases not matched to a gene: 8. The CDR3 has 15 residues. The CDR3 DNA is TGCGCCAGCAGCCCTCGACTAGCGGACCCAGATACGCAGTATTTT. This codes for CASSPRLADPDTQYF.

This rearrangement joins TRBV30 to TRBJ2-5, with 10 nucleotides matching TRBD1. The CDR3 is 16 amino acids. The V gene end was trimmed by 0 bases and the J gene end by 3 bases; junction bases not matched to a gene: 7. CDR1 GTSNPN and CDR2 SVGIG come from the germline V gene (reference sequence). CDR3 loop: CAWSVPTGGVKETQYF. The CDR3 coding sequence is TGTGCCTGGAGTGTACCGACAGGGGGCGTGAAAGAGACCCAGTACTTC.

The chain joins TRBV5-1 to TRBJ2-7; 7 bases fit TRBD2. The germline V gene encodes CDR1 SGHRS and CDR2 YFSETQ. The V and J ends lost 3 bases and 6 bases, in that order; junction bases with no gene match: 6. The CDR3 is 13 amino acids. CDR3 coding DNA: TGCGCCAGCAGCTCTGTTGGGGGGGGCGAGCAGTACTTC. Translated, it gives CASSSVGGGEQYF.

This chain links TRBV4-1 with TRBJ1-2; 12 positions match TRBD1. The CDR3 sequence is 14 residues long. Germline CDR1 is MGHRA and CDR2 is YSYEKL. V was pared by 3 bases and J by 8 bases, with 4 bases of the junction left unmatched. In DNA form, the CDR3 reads TGCGCCAGCAGCCAGCCGGGACAGGGGGCCGGCTACACCTTC. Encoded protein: CASSQPGQGAGYTF.

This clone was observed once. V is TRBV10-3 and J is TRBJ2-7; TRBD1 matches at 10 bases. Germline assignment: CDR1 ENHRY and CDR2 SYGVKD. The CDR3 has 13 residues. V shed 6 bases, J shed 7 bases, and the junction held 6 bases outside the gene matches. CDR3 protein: CAISGTGELEQYF. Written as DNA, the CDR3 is TGTGCCATCAGCGGGACAGGGGAGTTGGAGCAGTACTTC.

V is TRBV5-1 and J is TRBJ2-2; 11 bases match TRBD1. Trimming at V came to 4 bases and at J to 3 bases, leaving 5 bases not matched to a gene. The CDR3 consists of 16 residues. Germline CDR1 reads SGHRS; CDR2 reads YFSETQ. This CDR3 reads CASSRGQGADTGELFF. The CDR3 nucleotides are TGCGCCAGCAGCAGAGGACAGGGGGCGGACACCGGGGAGCTGTTTTTT.

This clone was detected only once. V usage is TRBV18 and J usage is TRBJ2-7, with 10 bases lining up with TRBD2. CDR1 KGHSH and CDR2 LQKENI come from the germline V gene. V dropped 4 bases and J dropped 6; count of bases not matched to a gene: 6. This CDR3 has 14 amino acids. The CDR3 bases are TGTGCCAGCTCACGGACTAGCGGTGTCTCCGAGCAGTACTTC. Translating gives CASSRTSGVSEQYF.

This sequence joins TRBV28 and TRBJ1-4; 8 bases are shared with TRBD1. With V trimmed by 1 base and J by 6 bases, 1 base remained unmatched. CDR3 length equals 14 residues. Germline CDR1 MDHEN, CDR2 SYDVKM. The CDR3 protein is CASSLLQGDEKLFF. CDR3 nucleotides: TGTGCCAGCAGTTTATTACAGGGGGATGAAAAACTGTTTTTT.

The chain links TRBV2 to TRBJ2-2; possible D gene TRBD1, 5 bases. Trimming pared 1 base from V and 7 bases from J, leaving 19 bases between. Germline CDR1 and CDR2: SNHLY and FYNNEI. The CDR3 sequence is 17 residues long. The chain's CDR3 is CASSEDGTAPQGGELFF. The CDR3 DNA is TGTGCCAGCAGTGAAGACGGAACAGCCCCTCAGGGCGGGGAGCTGTTTTTT. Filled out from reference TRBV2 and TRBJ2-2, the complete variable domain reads EPEVTQTPSHQVTQMGQEVILRCVPISNHLYFYWYRQILGQKVEFLVSFYNNEISEKSEIFDDQFSVERPDGSNFTLKIRSTKLEDSAMYFCASSEDGTAPQGGELFFGEGSRLTVL.

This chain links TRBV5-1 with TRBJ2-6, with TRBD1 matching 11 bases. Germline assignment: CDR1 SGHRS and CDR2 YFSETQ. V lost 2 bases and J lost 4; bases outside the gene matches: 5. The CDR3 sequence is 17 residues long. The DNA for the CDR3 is TGCGCCAGCAGCTTCGGACAGGGGGCACCCGGGGCCAACGTCCTGACTTTC. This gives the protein CASSFGQGAPGANVLTF.

CDR3 sequence: CASSSGLAAGTGELFF. DNA of the CDR3: TGTGCCAGCAGCTCGGGACTAGCTGCGGGCACCGGGGAGCTGTTTTTT. The V gene is TRBV2, the J gene TRBJ2-2; TRBD2 agrees at 9 bases. V lost 6 bases, J lost 4 bases, and 9 bases stayed unmatched. There are 16 residues in the CDR3. Per the germline V gene, CDR1 is SNHLY and CDR2 is FYNNEI.

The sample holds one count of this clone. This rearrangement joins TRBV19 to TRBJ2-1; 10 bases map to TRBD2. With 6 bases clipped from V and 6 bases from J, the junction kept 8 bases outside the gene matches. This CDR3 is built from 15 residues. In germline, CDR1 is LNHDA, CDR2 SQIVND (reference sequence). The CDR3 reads CASSLTSGIGNEQFF. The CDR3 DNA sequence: TGTGCCAGTAGCTTAACTAGCGGGATCGGCAATGAGCAGTTCTTC.

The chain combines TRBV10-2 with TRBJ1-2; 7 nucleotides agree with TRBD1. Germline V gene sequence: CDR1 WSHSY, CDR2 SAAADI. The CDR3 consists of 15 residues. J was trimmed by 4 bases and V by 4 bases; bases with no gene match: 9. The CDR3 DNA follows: TGCGCCAGCAGTGTCACCCGGGACAGCCTCTATGGCTACACCTTC. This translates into CASSVTRDSLYGYTF.

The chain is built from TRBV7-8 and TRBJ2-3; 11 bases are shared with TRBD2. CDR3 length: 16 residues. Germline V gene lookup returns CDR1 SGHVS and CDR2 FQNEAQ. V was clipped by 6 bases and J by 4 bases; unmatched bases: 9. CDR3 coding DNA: TGTGCCAGCAGTCCCTTAGCGGGAGGGTGGCCAGATACGCAGTATTTT. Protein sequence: CASSPLAGGWPDTQYF.

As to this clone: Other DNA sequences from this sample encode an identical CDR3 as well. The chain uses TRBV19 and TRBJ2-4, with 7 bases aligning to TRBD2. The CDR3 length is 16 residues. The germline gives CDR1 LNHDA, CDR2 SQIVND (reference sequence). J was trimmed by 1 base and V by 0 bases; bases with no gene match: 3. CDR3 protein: CASSIEGGTAKNIQYF. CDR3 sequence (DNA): TGTGCCAGTAGTATAGAGGGAGGGACCGCCAAAAACATTCAGTACTTC.

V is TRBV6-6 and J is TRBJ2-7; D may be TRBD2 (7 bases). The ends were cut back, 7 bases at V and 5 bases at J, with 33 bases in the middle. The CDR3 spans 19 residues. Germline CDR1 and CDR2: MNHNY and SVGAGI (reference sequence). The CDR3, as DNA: TGTGCCAGCACTCGAAGAGTTAGGGGAGAGGGGGAGGGCCACCACGAGCAGTACTTC. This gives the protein CASTRRVRGEGEGHHEQYF.

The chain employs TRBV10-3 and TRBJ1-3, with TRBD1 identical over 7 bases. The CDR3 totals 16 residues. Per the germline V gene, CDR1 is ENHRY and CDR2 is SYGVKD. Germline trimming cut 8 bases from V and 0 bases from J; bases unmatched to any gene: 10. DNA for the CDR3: TGTGCCATCCGGAGTGGGACAGACTCCTCTGGAAACACCATATATTTT. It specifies CAIRSGTDSSGNTIYF.